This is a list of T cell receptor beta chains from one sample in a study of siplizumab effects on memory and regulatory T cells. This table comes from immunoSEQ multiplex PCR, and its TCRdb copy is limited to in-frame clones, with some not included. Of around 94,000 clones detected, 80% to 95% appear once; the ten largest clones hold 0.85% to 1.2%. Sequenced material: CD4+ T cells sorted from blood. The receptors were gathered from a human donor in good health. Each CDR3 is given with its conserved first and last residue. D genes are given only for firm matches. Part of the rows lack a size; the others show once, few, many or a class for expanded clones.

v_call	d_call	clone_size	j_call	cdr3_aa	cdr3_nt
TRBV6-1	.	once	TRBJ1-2	CASSERAGYGYTF	TGTGCCAGCAGTGAACGGGCAGGCTATGGCTACACCTTC
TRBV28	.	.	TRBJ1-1	CASRGFQGSTEAFF	TGTGCCAGCAGAGGTTTTCAGGGCTCCACTGAAGCTTTCTTT
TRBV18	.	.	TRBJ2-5	CASSPRSGRETQYF	TGTGCCAGCTCACCACGGTCGGGCCGGGAGACCCAGTACTTC
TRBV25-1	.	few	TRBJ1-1	CASSDPGTEAFF	TGTGCCAGCAGTGACCCGGGGACTGAAGCTTTCTTT
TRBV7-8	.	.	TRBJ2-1	CASSQAGTRAYNEQFF	TGTGCCAGCAGCCAAGCCGGGACTCGCGCCTACAATGAGCAGTTCTTC
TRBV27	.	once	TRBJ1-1	CASTTFMNTEAFF	TGTGCCAGCACCACTTTTATGAACACTGAAGCTTTCTTT
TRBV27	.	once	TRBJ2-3	CASSLSGLDTQYF	TGTGCCAGCAGTTTATCGGGTCTAGATACGCAGTATTTT
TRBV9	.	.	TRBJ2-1	CASSVVDYNEQFF	TGTGCCAGCAGCGTAGTGGACTACAATGAGCAGTTCTTC
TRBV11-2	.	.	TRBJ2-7	CASSVSYEQYF	TGTGCCAGCAGCGTCTCCTACGAGCAGTACTTC
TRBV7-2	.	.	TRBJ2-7	CASSHPLASPYEQYF	TGTGCCAGCAGCCATCCGCTAGCGAGTCCCTACGAGCAGTACTTC
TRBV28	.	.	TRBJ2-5	CASSLVQSQETQYF	TGTGCCAGCAGTTTAGTCCAGAGTCAAGAGACCCAGTACTTC
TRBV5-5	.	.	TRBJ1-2	CASSLVPWNLKTNYGYTF	TGTGCCAGCAGCTTGGTCCCCTGGAATTTGAAGACTAACTATGGCTACACCTTC
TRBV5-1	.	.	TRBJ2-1	CASSGTGFEQFF	TGCGCCAGCAGCGGCACGGGATTTGAGCAGTTCTTC
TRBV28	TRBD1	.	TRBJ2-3	CASSSTGMLSTDTQYF	TGTGCCAGCAGTTCGACAGGGATGTTAAGCACAGATACGCAGTATTTT
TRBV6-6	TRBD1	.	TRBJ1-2	CASSSRSQQGYTF	TGTGCCAGCAGTTCCCGGAGCCAACAGGGGTACACCTTC
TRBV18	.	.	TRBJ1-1	CASSPTLNTEAFF	TGTGCCAGCTCACCCACCCTGAACACTGAAGCTTTCTTT
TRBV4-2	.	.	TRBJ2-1	CASSQDAGINNEQFF	TGTGCCAGCAGCCAAGACGCGGGAATCAACAATGAGCAGTTCTTC
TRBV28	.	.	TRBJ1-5	CASRPVGQPQHF	TGTGCCAGCAGACCCGTTGGTCAGCCCCAGCATTTT
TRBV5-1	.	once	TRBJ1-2	CASSLALRGGDGYTF	TGCGCCAGCAGCTTGGCCCTCCGCGGAGGGGATGGCTACACCTTC
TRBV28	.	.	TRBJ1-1	CASTLMNTEAFF	TGTGCCAGCACATTAATGAACACTGAAGCTTTCTTT
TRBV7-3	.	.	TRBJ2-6	CASSRDSSGANVLTF	TGTGCCAGCAGCCGAGACAGCTCTGGGGCCAACGTCCTGACTTTC
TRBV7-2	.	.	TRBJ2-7	CASSPSVRANEQYF	TGTGCCAGCAGTCCTAGCGTCCGGGCGAATGAGCAGTACTTC
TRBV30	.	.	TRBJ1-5	CAWSSVSYQPQHF	TGTGCCTGGAGTTCGGTCTCTTATCAGCCCCAGCATTTT
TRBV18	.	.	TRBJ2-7	CASSPNVGDHEQYF	TGTGCCAGCTCACCGAACGTGGGAGACCACGAGCAGTACTTC
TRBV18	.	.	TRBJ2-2	CASSATYTGELFF	TGTGCCAGCTCGGCGACCTACACCGGGGAGCTGTTTTTT
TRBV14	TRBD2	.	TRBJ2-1	CASSQSRLADYNEQFF	TGTGCCAGCAGCCAATCACGACTAGCGGATTACAATGAGCAGTTCTTC
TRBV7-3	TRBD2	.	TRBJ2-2	CASRGTSVTGELFF	TGTGCCAGCAGGGGGACTAGCGTAACCGGGGAGCTGTTTTTT
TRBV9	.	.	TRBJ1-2	CASSVDNLYGYTF	TGTGCCAGCAGCGTAGATAACTTATATGGCTACACCTTC
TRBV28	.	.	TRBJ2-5	CASTQTGIQETQYF	TGTGCCAGCACCCAAACAGGGATTCAAGAGACCCAGTACTTC
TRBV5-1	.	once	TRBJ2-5	CASSLPSMDETQYF	TGCGCCAGCAGCTTGCCTAGTATGGACGAGACCCAGTACTTC
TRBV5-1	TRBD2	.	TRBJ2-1	CASSFSRGTSGYNEQFF	TGCGCCAGCAGCTTTTCCCGGGGGACTAGCGGATACAATGAGCAGTTCTTC
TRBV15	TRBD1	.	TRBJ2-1	CATSSPHRGSYNEQFF	TGTGCCACCAGCAGCCCTCACAGGGGTTCCTACAATGAGCAGTTCTTC
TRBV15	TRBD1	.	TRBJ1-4	CATSRTGTGGEKLFF	TGTGCCACCAGCAGGACCGGGACAGGGGGCGAAAAACTGTTTTTT
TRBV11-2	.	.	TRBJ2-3	CASSLDHAGVTDTQYF	TGTGCCAGCAGCTTAGATCATGCAGGGGTCACAGATACGCAGTATTTT
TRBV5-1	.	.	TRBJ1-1	CASSLGGPNTEAFF	TGCGCCAGCAGCTTGGGGGGCCCGAACACTGAAGCTTTCTTT
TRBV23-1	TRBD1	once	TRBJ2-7	CASSQSRQGSFYEQYF	TGCGCCAGCAGTCAATCAAGACAGGGGTCTTTCTACGAGCAGTACTTC
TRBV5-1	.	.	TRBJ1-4	CASTGGTSNEKLFF	TGCGCCAGCACGGGGGGTACGTCTAATGAAAAACTGTTTTTT
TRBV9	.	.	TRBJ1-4	CASSGGGTTSTNEKLFF	TGTGCCAGCAGCGGGGGAGGGACAACGAGCACTAATGAAAAACTGTTTTTT
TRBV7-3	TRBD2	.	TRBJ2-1	CASSLKGGDYPTDEQFF	TGTGCCAGCAGCTTAAAAGGTGGGGACTACCCGACCGATGAGCAGTTCTTC
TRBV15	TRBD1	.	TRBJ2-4	CATSRRGQGVAKNIQYF	TGTGCCACCAGCAGAAGAGGACAGGGGGTGGCCAAAAACATTCAGTACTTC
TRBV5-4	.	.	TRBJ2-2	CASSLSTRVTGELFF	TGTGCCAGCAGCTTGAGTACCCGGGTCACCGGGGAGCTGTTTTTT
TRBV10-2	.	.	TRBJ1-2	CASSWDLAAYTF	TGCGCCAGCAGTTGGGACCTTGCTGCCTACACCTTC
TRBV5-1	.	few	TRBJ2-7	CASSFGGRIYEQYF	TGCGCCAGCAGCTTCGGGGGACGGATCTACGAGCAGTACTTC
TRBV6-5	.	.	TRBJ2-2	CASMGWRDGGELFF	TGTGCCAGCATGGGCTGGCGGGACGGCGGGGAGCTGTTTTTT
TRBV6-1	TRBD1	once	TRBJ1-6	CASSRGTGSAALHF	TGTGCCAGCAGCCGGGGGACAGGGTCGGCCGCCCTCCACTTT
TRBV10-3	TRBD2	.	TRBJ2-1	CATEGLADNEQFF	TGTGCCACGGAGGGACTAGCGGACAATGAGCAGTTCTTC
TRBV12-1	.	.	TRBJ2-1	CASSFAYLLTPQIIKQFF	TGTGCCAGCAGCTTTGCCTACTTGTTGACTCCCCAAATAATAAAGCAGTTCTTC
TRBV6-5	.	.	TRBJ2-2	CASSGGRELFF	TGTGCCAGCAGTGGGGGCAGGGAGCTGTTTTTT
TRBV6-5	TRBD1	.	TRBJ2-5	CASSYRDRQETQYF	TGTGCCAGCAGTTACAGGGACAGACAAGAGACCCAGTACTTC
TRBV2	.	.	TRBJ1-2	CASSPDSNYGYTF	TGTGCCAGCAGTCCGGACAGCAACTATGGCTACACCTTC
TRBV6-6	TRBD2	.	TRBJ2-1	CASSYSSGAYNEQFF	TGTGCCAGCAGTTACTCTAGCGGGGCCTACAATGAGCAGTTCTTC
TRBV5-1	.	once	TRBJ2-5	CASSSSLVLEETQYF	TGCGCCAGCAGCTCTAGTCTGGTGCTGGAAGAGACCCAGTACTTC
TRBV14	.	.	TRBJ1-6	CASSPSGLSSAPLHF	TGTGCCAGCAGCCCCTCGGGCCTCTCCTCGGCGCCCCTCCACTTT
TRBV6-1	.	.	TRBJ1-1	CASSETRHTEAFF	TGTGCCAGCAGTGAAACCAGGCACACTGAAGCTTTCTTT
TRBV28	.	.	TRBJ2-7	CASGGGLGVSLYSYEQYF	TGTGCCAGCGGCGGGGGCCTAGGAGTGTCACTGTACTCCTACGAGCAGTACTTC
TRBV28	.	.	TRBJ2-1	CASIGTYNEQFF	TGTGCCAGCATCGGGACTTACAATGAGCAGTTCTTC
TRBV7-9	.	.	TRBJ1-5	CASSLENQPQHF	TGTGCCAGCAGCTTAGAAAATCAGCCCCAGCATTTT